This TCR beta chain came from a study of Ad26.COV2.S vaccination and SARS-CoV-2 variants. TCRdb's table, derived via immunoSEQ multiplex PCR, lists solely in-frame clones and lacks some. The sample includes 300,000 to 450,000 clones, 90% to 95% of them seen just once. Findings and caveats of the study: An underestimation of total T cell responses may have resulted from the TCR breadth and depth analyses. Recipients given vaccine exceeded placebo recipients in spike-specific TCR breadth. Reports say spike-specific CD8+ and CD4+ T cell responses covered substantial breadth after vaccination. Placebo recipients and vaccine recipients were similar in non-spike TCR breadth.

CDR3 length: 18 amino acids. Losses at the gene ends were 4 bases for V and 0 bases for J; bases not matched to a gene: 10. Germline V gene data show CDR1 as SGHRS and CDR2 as YFSETQ. On this clone: Antigen unknown.

The chain carries TRBV5-1 and TRBJ2-7; TRBD2 matches 13 bases. The receptor was isolated from a human donor who had recovered from COVID-19. Sequenced here: peripheral blood, sampled after recovery from COVID-19. CDR3 bases: TGCGCCAGCAGCCTCTCGACTAGCGGGGGGCCCTTCTCCTACGAGCAGTACTTC. Protein sequence: CASSLSTSGGPFSYEQYF.